The 5 T cell receptor delta chains presented below share a single source sample, sequenced in a study of γδ T cells in repeated Plasmodium falciparum infection. Gammadelta T cells were flow-sorted from PBMC into Vgamma9/Vdelta2+ and Vdelta2-negative populations for bulk analysis. TCRdb reanalysed the multiplex PCR reads via CATT. The sample yields roughly 90,000 delta-chain clones, roughly 1.4% seen once. What was sequenced was gamma-delta T cells from blood. The receptors here all came from a pool of human donors (malaria-infected and uninfected, not separated).

The rearrangement links TRDV2 to TRDJ1; D might be TRDD3 (6 bases). No J gene is reported in TCRdb; it was inferred here by comparing the DNA with germline. The V gene's germline CDR1 is GEAIGNYY and CDR2 EKD. The V gene lost 0 bases and the J gene lost 1 base, with 17 bases spanning the gap. The CDR3 covers 17 residues. CDR3 DNA: TGTGCCTGTGACACCGTTGGGGGGCCACGGGGCACCGATAAACTCATCTTT. Translating gives CACDTVGGPRGTDKLIF.

This clone was seen a handful of times. A far larger clone is only one base removed, so a read error is likely. At the DNA level, this CDR3 is encoded by other sequences in the same sample as well. This chain joins TRDV1 and TRDJ1, with TRDD3 matching 8 bases. TCRdb records no J gene; here it was assigned by comparing the DNA to germline. The V gene's germline CDR1 is TSWWSYY and CDR2 QGS. The junction had 24 bases not matched to a gene; V was cut back by 3 bases and J by 0 bases. The CDR3 sequence is 22 residues long. CDR3 loop: CALGDEFSSRTGWGTYTDKLIF. For the CDR3, the DNA is TGTGCTCTTGGGGACGAATTCTCCTCCCGCACTGGCTGGGGGACATACACCGATAAACTCATCTTT.

This clone was picked up a small number of times. This DNA's translation and the protein TCRdb lists, from a much larger clone, do not match at residue 16, likely due to a read error; the protein shown is translated from the DNA. This chain joins TRDV1 and TRDJ1, with D tentatively TRDD2 (6 bases). The V end was cut by 0 bases, the J end by 9 bases, with 41 bases between. The CDR3 sequence is 23 residues long. CDR1 TSWWSYY and CDR2 QGS come from the germline V gene. The CDR3 bases are TGTGCTCTTGGGGAACTTGGCCGCCGGGGGTCCTACGGAGCGGTGTACGGGCGGGGAGAACTCATCTTT. As protein: CALGELGRRGSYGAVYGRGELIF.

The sample holds a few counts of this clone. The protein given by TCRdb reflects a much larger clone and differs at residue 13 from this DNA's translation, likely from a read error; the protein shown is the DNA's translation. This chain joins TRDV1 and TRDJ1; 10 bases map to TRDD3. No J gene was available from TCRdb, and it was assigned here by a germline match of the DNA. The CDR3 has 18 amino acids. Germline lookup yields CDR1 TSWWSYY and CDR2 QGS. J gave up 4 bases and V 6 bases, and 17 bases lay outside the gene matches. CDR3 DNA sequence: TGTGCTCTTGGTATTCACGACCATGGGGGGGATACGGACGATAAACTCATCTTT. Residues: CALGIHDHGGDTDDKLIF.

Details on this clone: A far larger clone is a single base away, which makes a read error likely. The sample has other DNA sequences that encode this CDR3 too. V gene TRDV1 was called; the J gene was not; the listed D gene, TRDD3, was not tested against the DNA. CDR1 TSWWSYY and CDR2 QGS come from the germline V gene. The CDR3 totals 24 residues. The CDR3, as DNA: TGTGCTCTTGGGGAATGCCCCCTACTCTTCTCTAGGTCCACGTTACTGGGGGATAAATATAAACTCATTTTT. This codes for CALGECPLLFSRSTLLGDKYKLIF.